This T cell receptor beta chain was documented in a study of cytomegalovirus exposure and HLA in healthy donors. The junction had 10 bases not matched to a gene; V was cut back by 1 base and J by 5 bases. The germline V gene has CDR1 SGDLS and CDR2 YYNGEE. The CDR3 runs 16 residues. The study's findings and limits: As immune exposure information, only CMV serostatus was available. Highly shared variants forming one cluster were likely a sequencing artifact. Exclusion applied to some V segments, including TRBV6-2 and TRBV6-3, as they were indistinguishable.

On this clone itself: As yet, its antigen is unknown.

PCR primers comprised 60 Vbeta and 13 Jbeta primers. Assay: immunoSEQ multiplex PCR; the TCRdb copy retains only in-frame clones and omits some. The sample's table shows about 200,000 clones. The chain carries TRBV9 and TRBJ1-1; 8 nucleotides agree with TRBD1. Sample: PBMCs. The TCR sequence derives from a man aged 25-40 years in good health and CMV-seronegative. Here the CDR3 reads CASSVLDRGGGTEAFF. DNA of the CDR3: TGTGCCAGCAGCGTATTAGACAGGGGAGGGGGGACTGAAGCTTTCTTT.